This TCR beta chain emerged from a study of T cell changes during pregnancy in multiple sclerosis. The CDR3 runs to 16 residues. After removal of 4 bases from V and 2 bases from J, the junction contained 10 bases not matched to a gene. The germline V gene has CDR1 SEHNR and CDR2 FQNEAQ (reference sequence). Profiling relied on immunoSEQ multiplex PCR, and the TCRdb table lists in-frame clones only, not all of them. The top ten hold roughly a sixth of the sample, which has about 18,000 clones, 84% seen once. V is TRBV7-9 and J is TRBJ2-5; 7 nucleotides line up with TRBD1. This receptor was taken from a female donor in good health, enrolled as a control in a pregnancy study. The sequences come from CD8+ T cells from peripheral blood mononuclear cells, collected in the third trimester of pregnancy. In DNA, the CDR3 is TGTGCCAGCAGCTCGAACCGGGACAGTTCACAAGAGACCCAGTACTTC. Translated: CASSSNRDSSQETQYF.